The T cell receptor beta chain under discussion was sequenced for a study of tumor-infiltrating lymphocytes in primary liver carcinoma. As for the study in general: Stage T1-T3 N0M0 tumors measured about 4.2 to 11 cm at most. In every tissue type, samples returned a similar yield of roughly 3.65 to 7.5 million productive TCRbeta reads.

Between roughly 20 and 31 mg of unsorted bulk tissue served as the source from which RNA and DNA were co-extracted. Using a constant-region primer together with ProtoScript II reverse transcriptase, TCR beta cDNA was made from roughly 540 ng of total RNA. Libraries covering TCR beta were generated through three nested multiplex PCR rounds (using a slightly modified ARM-PCR). TCRdb redid the calling of the multiplex PCR reads with MiXCR, one entry per CDR3 protein. The sample holds more than 75,000 distinct CDR3 sequences, approximately 77% seen once. Concerning this clonotype itself: Its antigen is not known. Its ends do not fully match the called genes, so a read error is possible.

Whole-study findings and limits: Relative to tumor region pairs, the tumor-adjacent and tumor-blood pairs showed overlap that was lower.

The sample comprised liver tumor tissue from sampling region 1. Subset specified: tumor region T1, superior pole. The TCR sequence derives from a man in his forties with primary liver carcinoma and hepatitis B virus infection.

In DNA, the CDR3 is TGTGCCAGCTGTGAAAACCTACCACAGGAAAGCGAAAAACTGTTTTTT. This sequence encodes CASCENLPQESEKLFF. This chain links TRBV6-1 with TRBJ1-4, with a tentative D call TRBD1 (5 bases). In germline, CDR1 is MNHNS, CDR2 SASEGT. This CDR3 is 16 amino acids long.